These T cell receptor beta chains were read from a single sample in a study of vaccination and CD4 T cells after COVID-19. Their antigens remain unidentified. MiXCR was run by TCRdb on the PCR reads, yielding one entry per CDR3 protein. The repertoire has about 20,000 distinct CDR3 sequences, around two fifths of them found once; the top ten carry around 7.3%. The input for sequencing was CD4+ T cells from blood, cultured in vitro, taken after SARS-CoV-2 vaccination. These receptors originate from a human donor who had recovered from COVID-19. The CDR3 runs from the conserved cysteine through the conserved F or W. A D gene is named only where the DNA matches it firmly. Size is omitted from some rows. Given values are once, few, many or a class for expanded clones.

clone_size,j_call,cdr3_length,d_call,v_call,cdr3_aa,cdr3_nt
NA,TRBJ2-1,15,TRBD2,TRBV10-3,CAISTTSGGEGEQFF,TGTGCCATCAGTACAACTAGCGGGGGAGAGGGTGAGCAGTTCTTC
NA,TRBJ1-2,14,NA,TRBV6-5,CASRSFLALYGYTF,TGTGCCAGCCGTTCGTTTTTGGCCCTCTATGGCTACACCTTC
once,TRBJ2-1,18,TRBD2,TRBV20-1,CSASQTSGGRSSYNEQFF,TGCAGTGCTTCCCAGACTAGCGGGGGGCGAAGCTCCTACAATGAGCAGTTCTTC
NA,TRBJ1-2,15,TRBD1,TRBV7-2,CASSLAGQGIYGYTF,TGTGCCAGCAGCTTAGCTGGACAGGGGATCTATGGCTACACCTTC
NA,TRBJ2-2,16,TRBD1,TRBV15,CATSWGQGDNTGELFF,TGTGCCACCAGTTGGGGACAGGGGGATAACACCGGGGAGCTGTTTTTT
NA,TRBJ1-1,14,NA,TRBV27,CASSLLGKNTEAFF,TGTGCCAGCAGTTTATTAGGGAAGAACACTGAAGCTTTCTTT
NA,TRBJ2-5,15,NA,TRBV20-1,CSARDGLGDTFTQYF,TGCAGTGCTAGAGATGGTTTGGGGGACACCTTCACCCAGTACTTC
once,TRBJ1-2,14,NA,TRBV20-1,CSARKTGTRYGYTF,TGCAGTGCTAGAAAGACCGGGACGAGGTATGGCTACACCTTC
once,TRBJ1-5,13,NA,TRBV6-2/TRBV6-3,CASSRNSNQPQHF,TGTGCCAGCAGTCGCAATAGCAATCAGCCCCAGCATTTT
NA,TRBJ2-3,15,NA,TRBV25-1,CASRIGRESTDTQYF,TGTGCCAGCCGTATCGGCAGGGAGAGCACAGATACGCAGTATTTT
NA,TRBJ2-2,16,TRBD2,TRBV6-1,CASTTGVAGGPGELFF,TGTGCCAGCACTACCGGGGTAGCGGGAGGCCCCGGGGAGCTGTTTTTT
NA,TRBJ2-5,12,NA,TRBV7-6,CASSLGQETQYF,TGTGCCAGCAGCTTAGGGCAAGAGACCCAGTACTTC
few,TRBJ1-6,15,NA,TRBV11-2,CASSIGQIHNSPLHF,TGTGCCAGCAGTATCGGACAGATCCATAATTCACCCCTCCACTTT
NA,TRBJ1-2,14,NA,TRBV11-2,CASSFALLSYGYTF,TGTGCCAGCAGCTTTGCCCTATTGTCTTATGGCTACACCTTC
NA,TRBJ2-5,17,TRBD1,TRBV5-4,CASSPRSGQGDVETQYF,TGTGCCAGCAGCCCGCGGTCCGGACAGGGGGATGTGGAGACCCAGTACTTC
NA,TRBJ1-1,17,TRBD1,TRBV2,CASSEAPITGVGTEAFF,TGTGCCAGCAGTGAAGCCCCTATTACAGGGGTAGGCACTGAAGCTTTCTTT
few,TRBJ1-3,16,TRBD1,TRBV7-3,CASSSDRGHSGNTIYF,TGTGCCAGCAGCTCGGACAGGGGGCACTCTGGAAACACCATATATTTT
few,TRBJ2-6,15,NA,TRBV19,CASSARQAGANVLTF,TGTGCCAGTAGTGCTAGACAGGCTGGGGCCAACGTCCTGACTTTC
NA,TRBJ2-3,14,NA,TRBV6-2/TRBV6-3,CASSRYGGTDTQYF,TGTGCCAGCAGCCGTTACGGGGGTACAGATACGCAGTATTTT
NA,TRBJ1-2,16,TRBD1,TRBV18,CASSPTRGQGNYGYTF,TGTGCCAGCTCACCGACCCGGGGACAGGGGAACTATGGCTACACCTTC
NA,TRBJ2-7,13,NA,TRBV7-2,CASSLVASYEQYF,TGTGCCAGCAGCTTAGTAGCGTCCTACGAGCAGTACTTC
NA,TRBJ1-2,12,NA,TRBV10-3,CAIKGGDYGYTF,TGTGCCATCAAGGGCGGAGACTATGGCTACACCTTC
NA,TRBJ2-1,11,NA,TRBV6-2/TRBV6-3,CASGMYNEQFF,TGTGCCAGTGGGATGTACAATGAGCAGTTCTTC
NA,TRBJ2-7,15,TRBD1,TRBV7-9,CASSLGTGGRYEQYF,TGTGCCAGCAGCTTGGGGACAGGGGGACGGTACGAGCAGTACTTC
NA,TRBJ2-1,15,TRBD2,TRBV18,CASSRSGSLGNEQFF,TGTGCCAGCTCACGCAGCGGGAGCTTGGGCAATGAGCAGTTCTTC
few,TRBJ2-5,20,TRBD2,TRBV7-8,CASSPHLPGLAGGFPETQYF,TGTGCCAGCAGCCCACATCTCCCGGGACTAGCGGGAGGTTTTCCGGAGACCCAGTACTTC
few,TRBJ2-3,13,TRBD1,TRBV20-1,CSAENRGADTQYF,TGCAGTGCGGAGAACAGGGGAGCAGATACGCAGTATTTT
NA,TRBJ2-7,14,NA,TRBV7-2,CASSPLGQAYEQYF,TGTGCCAGCAGCCCCCTGGGGCAGGCCTACGAGCAGTACTTC
NA,TRBJ2-1,17,TRBD2,TRBV6-5,CASSYLTSGSSYNEQFF,TGTGCCAGCAGTTACCTGACTAGCGGAAGCTCCTACAATGAGCAGTTCTTC
few,TRBJ2-7,15,TRBD1,TRBV7-2,CASSSGQGSFYEQYF,TGTGCCAGCAGCTCGGGACAGGGAAGTTTCTACGAGCAGTACTTC
NA,TRBJ1-2,16,TRBD1,TRBV6-1,CASSRVGTGVSTGYTF,TGTGCCAGCAGCAGAGTCGGGACAGGGGTCTCGACTGGCTACACCTTC
NA,TRBJ1-5,16,NA,TRBV19,CASSIAADRSLGPQHF,TGTGCCAGTAGTATAGCCGCGGACCGTTCTCTTGGTCCCCAGCATTTT
NA,TRBJ2-3,15,TRBD2,TRBV15,CATSRGTSSIDTQYF,TGTGCCACCAGCAGAGGGACTAGCAGTATAGATACGCAGTATTTT
NA,TRBJ1-1,14,TRBD1,TRBV25-1,CASRSDREWVEAFF,TGTGCCAGCAGATCAGACAGGGAATGGGTCGAAGCTTTCTTT